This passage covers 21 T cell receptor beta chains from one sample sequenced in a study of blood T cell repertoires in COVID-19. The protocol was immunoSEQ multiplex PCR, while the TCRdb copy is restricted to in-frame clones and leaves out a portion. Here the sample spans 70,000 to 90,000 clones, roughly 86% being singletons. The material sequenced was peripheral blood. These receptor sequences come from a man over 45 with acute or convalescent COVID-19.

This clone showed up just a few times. The CDR3 DNA is TGTGCCAGCAGCGTGAGGGACAGGGGGCCCTACGAGCAGTACTTC. Amino acid sequence: CASSVRDRGPYEQYF. The V and J genes are TRBV5-4 and TRBJ2-7; 12 nucleotides match TRBD1. CDR3 length equals 15 residues. With 4 bases clipped from V and 2 bases from J, the junction kept 4 bases outside the gene matches. Germline CDR1 reads SGHNT; CDR2 reads YYREEE (reference sequence).

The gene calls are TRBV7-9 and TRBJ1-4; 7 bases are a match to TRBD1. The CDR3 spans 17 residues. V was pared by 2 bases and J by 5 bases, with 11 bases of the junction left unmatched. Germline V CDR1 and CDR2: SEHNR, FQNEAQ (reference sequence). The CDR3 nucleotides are TGTGCCAGCAGCTTATGGAATAGGGGGCGACCCAATGAAAAACTGTTTTTT. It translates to CASSLWNRGRPNEKLFF.

CDR3 sequence (DNA): TGTGCCAGCAGCCTCGGGAGCAGAGAGACCCAGTACTTC. This translates into CASSLGSRETQYF. The rearrangement uses TRBV3-1 (or the pseudogene TRBV3-2) and TRBJ2-5, with D maybe TRBD2 (6 bases). Germline V CDR1 and CDR2: LGHDT, YNNKEL (reference sequence). Trimming left V 4 bases short and J 4 bases short, with 10 bases between. The CDR3 has 13 residues.

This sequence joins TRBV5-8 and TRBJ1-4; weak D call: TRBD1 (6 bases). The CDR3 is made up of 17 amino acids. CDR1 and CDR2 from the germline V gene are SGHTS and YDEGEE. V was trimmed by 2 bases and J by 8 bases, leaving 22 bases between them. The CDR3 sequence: CASSFWGRGNANEKLFF. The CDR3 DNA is TGTGCCAGCAGCTTCTGGGGGCGCGGTAATGCAAACGAAAAACTGTTTTTT.

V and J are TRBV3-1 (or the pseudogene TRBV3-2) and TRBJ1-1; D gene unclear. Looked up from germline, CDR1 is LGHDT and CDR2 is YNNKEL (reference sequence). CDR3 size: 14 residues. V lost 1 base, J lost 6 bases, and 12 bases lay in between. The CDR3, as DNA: TGTGCCAGCAGCCAAGGGACGGACTCCGCTGAAGCTTTCTTT. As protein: CASSQGTDSAEAFF.

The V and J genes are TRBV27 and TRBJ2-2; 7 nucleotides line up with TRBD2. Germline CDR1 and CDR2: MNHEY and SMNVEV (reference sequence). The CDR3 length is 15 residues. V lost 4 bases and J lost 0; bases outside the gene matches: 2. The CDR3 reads CASSWGLPNTGELFF. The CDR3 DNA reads TGTGCCAGCAGTTGGGGACTACCGAACACCGGGGAGCTGTTTTTT.

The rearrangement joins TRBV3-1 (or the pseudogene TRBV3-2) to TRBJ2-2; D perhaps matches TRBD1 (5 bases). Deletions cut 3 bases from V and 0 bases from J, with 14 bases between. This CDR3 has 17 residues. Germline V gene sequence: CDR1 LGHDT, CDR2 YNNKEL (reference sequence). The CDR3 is CASSHRQRSANTGELFF. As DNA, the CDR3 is TGTGCCAGCAGCCATCGACAGAGAAGCGCGAACACCGGGGAGCTGTTTTTT.

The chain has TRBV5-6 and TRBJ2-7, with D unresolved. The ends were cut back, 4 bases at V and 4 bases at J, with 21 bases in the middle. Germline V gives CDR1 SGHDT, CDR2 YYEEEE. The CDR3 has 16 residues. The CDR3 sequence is CASSGDRPRVVYEQYF. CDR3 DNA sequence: TGTGCCAGCAGCGGCGATAGGCCCCGGGTTGTATACGAGCAGTACTTC.

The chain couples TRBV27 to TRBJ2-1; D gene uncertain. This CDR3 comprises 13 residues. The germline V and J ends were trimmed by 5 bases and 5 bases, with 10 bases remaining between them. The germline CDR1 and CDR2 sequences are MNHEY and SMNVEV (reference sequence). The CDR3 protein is CASSPRTNNEQFF. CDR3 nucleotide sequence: TGTGCCAGCAGTCCTCGAACTAACAATGAGCAGTTCTTC.

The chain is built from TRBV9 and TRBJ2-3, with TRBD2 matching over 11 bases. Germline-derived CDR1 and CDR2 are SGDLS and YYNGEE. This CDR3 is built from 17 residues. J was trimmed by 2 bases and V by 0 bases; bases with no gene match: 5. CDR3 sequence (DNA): TGTGCCAGCAGCGTAGGTGGGACTAGCGGTTCCACAGATACGCAGTATTTT. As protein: CASSVGGTSGSTDTQYF.

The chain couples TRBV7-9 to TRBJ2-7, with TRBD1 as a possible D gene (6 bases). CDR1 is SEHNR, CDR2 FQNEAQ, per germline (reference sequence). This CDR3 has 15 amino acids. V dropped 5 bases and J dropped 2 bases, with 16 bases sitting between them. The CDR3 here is CASSPKLTGPYEQYF. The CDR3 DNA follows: TGTGCCAGCAGCCCTAAACTGACAGGACCCTACGAGCAGTACTTC.

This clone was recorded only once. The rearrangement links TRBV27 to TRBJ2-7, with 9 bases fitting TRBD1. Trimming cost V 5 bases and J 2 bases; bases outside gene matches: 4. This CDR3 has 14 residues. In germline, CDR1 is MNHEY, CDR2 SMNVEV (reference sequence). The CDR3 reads CASSQRTGAYEQYF. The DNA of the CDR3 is TGTGCCAGCAGTCAACGGACAGGGGCCTACGAGCAGTACTTC.

CDR3 sequence: CASSLYAGAEQYF. The CDR3 nucleotides read TGTGCCAGCAGCTTATACGCGGGAGCCGAGCAGTACTTC. The chain carries TRBV5-4 and TRBJ2-7, with 7 bases that match TRBD2. V was pared by 2 bases and J by 6 bases, with 5 bases of the junction left unmatched. CDR3 length equals 13 residues. The germline CDR1 and CDR2 sequences are SGHNT and YYREEE (reference sequence). The variable domain in full, completed from reference TRBV5-4 and TRBJ2-7, reads ETGVTQSPTHLIKTRGQQVTLRCSSQSGHNTVSWYQQALGQGPQFIFQYYREEENGRGNFPPRFSGLQFPNYSSELNVNALELDDSALYLCASSLYAGAEQYFGPGTRLTVT.

The CDR3 bases are TGTGCCAGCATGATAGGGGGGGAGTATAATTCACCCCTCCACTTT. It encodes CASMIGGEYNSPLHF. The chain combines TRBV2 with TRBJ1-6; tentatively, D is TRBD1 (6 bases). From germline, CDR1 is SNHLY and CDR2 FYNNEI. Trimming pared 7 bases from V and 4 bases from J, leaving 14 bases between. The CDR3 sequence is 15 residues long.

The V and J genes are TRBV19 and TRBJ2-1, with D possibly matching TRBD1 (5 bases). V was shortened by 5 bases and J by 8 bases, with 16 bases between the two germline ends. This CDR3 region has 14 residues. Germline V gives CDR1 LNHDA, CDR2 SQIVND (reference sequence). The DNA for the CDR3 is TGTGCCAGTAGTTTTCAGGGTAGTGCCGATGAGCAGTTCTTC. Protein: CASSFQGSADEQFF.

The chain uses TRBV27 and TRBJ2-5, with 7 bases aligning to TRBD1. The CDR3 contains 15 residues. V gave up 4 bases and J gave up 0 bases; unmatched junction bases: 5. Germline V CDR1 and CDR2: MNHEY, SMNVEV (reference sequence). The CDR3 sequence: CASSWTGDYQETQYF. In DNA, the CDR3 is TGTGCCAGCAGTTGGACAGGAGATTACCAAGAGACCCAGTACTTC.

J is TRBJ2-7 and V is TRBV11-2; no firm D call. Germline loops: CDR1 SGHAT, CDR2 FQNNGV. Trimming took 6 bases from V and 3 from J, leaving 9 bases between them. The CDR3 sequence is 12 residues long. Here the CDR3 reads CASSPNGYEQYF. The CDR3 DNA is TGTGCCAGCAGTCCGAACGGCTACGAGCAGTACTTC.

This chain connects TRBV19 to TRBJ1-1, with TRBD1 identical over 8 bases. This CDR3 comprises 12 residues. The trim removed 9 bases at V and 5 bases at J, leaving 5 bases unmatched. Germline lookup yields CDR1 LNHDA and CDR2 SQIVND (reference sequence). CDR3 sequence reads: CASGQGKTEAFF. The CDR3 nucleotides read TGTGCCAGCGGACAGGGCAAAACTGAAGCTTTCTTT.

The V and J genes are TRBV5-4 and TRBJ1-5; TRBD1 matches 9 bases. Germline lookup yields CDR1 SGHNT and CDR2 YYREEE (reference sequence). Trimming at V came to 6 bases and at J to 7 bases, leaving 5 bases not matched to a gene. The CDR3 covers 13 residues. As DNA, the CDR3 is TGTGCCAGCACCCGGGACAGGGACCAGCCCCAGCATTTT. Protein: CASTRDRDQPQHF.

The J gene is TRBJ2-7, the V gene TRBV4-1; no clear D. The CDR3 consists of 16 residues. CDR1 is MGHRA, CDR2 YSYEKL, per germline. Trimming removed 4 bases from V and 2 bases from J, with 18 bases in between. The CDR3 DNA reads TGCGCCAGCAGCCCCCCCATGCCGGGTTCGACCTACGAGCAGTACTTC. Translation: CASSPPMPGSTYEQYF.

CDR3 coding DNA: TGTGCCAGCAGTGTAACGGGGGAGCAGTACTTC. Translating it yields CASSVTGEQYF. The chain links TRBV2 to TRBJ2-7, with D perhaps TRBD2 (5 bases). Germline loops: CDR1 SNHLY, CDR2 FYNNEI. CDR3 length: 11 residues. Trimming pared 4 bases from V and 7 bases from J, leaving 8 bases between.